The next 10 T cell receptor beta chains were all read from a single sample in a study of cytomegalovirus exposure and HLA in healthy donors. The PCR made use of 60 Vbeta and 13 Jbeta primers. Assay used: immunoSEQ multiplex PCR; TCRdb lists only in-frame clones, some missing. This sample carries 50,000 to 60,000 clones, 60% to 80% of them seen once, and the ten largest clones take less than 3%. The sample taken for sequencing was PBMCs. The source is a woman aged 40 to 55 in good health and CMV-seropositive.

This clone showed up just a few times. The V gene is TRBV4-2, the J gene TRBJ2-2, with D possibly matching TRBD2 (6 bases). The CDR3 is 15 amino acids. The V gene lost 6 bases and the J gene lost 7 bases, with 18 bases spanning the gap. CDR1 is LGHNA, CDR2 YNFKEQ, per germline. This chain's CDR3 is CASSTGAGFFGELFF. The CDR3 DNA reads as TGTGCCAGCAGTACTGGGGCGGGGTTTTTCGGGGAGCTGTTTTTT.

The CDR3 loop reads CASSPQQGIGYGYTF. The CDR3 nucleotides are TGTGCCAGCAGCCCGCAACAGGGTATAGGCTATGGCTACACCTTC. This sequence joins TRBV11-1 and TRBJ1-2; possible D gene TRBD1, 6 bases. V was pared by 5 bases and J by 4 bases, with 17 bases between. CDR3 length: 15 residues. Germline V CDR1 and CDR2: SGHAT, FQDESV (reference sequence).

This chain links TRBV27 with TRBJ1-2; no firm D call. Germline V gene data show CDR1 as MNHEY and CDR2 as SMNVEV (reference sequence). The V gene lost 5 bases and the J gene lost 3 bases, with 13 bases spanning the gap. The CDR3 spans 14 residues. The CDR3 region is CASSTTIGDYGYTF. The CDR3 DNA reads TGTGCCAGCAGTACGACAATCGGGGACTATGGCTACACCTTC.

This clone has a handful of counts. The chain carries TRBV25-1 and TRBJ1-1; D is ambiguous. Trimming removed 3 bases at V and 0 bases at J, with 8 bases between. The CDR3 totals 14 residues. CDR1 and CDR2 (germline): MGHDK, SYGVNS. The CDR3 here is CASSETRLNTEAFF. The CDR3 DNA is TGTGCCAGCAGTGAGACACGGTTGAACACTGAAGCTTTCTTT.

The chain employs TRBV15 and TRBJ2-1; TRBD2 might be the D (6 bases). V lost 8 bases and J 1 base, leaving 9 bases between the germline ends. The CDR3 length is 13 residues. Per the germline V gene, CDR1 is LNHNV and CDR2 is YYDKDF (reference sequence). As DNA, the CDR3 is TGTGCCACCGGGGCGGGGTCCTACAATGAGCAGTTCTTC. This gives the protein CATGAGSYNEQFF.

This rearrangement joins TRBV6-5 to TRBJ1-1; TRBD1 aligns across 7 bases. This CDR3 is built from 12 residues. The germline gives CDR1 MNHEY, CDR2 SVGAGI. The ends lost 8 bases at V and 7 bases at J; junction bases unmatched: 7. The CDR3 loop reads CASGPTGYEAFF. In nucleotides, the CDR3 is TGTGCCAGCGGGCCGACAGGGTATGAAGCTTTCTTT.

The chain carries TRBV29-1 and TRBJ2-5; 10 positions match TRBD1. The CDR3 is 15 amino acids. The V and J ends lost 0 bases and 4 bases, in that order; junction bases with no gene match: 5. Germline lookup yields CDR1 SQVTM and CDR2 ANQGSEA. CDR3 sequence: CSVEETGGWGETQYF. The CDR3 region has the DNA TGCAGCGTTGAAGAGACAGGGGGCTGGGGAGAGACCCAGTACTTC. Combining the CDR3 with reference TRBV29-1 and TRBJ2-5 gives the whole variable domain SAVISQKPSRDICQRGTSLTIQCQVDSQVTMMFWYRQQPGQSLTLIATANQGSEATYESGFVIDKFPISRPNLTFSTLTVSNMSPEDSSIYLCSVEETGGWGETQYFGPGTRLLVL.

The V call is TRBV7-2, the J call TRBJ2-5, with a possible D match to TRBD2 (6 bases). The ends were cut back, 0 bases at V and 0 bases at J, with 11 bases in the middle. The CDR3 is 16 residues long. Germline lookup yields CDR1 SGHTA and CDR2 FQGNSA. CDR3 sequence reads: CASSLAGASDQETQYF. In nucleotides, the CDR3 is TGTGCCAGCAGCTTAGCTGGGGCTAGCGACCAAGAGACCCAGTACTTC.

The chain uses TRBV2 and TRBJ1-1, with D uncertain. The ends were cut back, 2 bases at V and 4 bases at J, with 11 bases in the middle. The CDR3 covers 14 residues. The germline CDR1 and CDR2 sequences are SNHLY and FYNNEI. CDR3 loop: CASSERWAGTEAFF. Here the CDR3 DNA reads TGTGCCAGCAGTGAACGGTGGGCGGGCACTGAAGCTTTCTTT.

The CDR3 loop reads CASSFRDRQETQYF. The DNA of the CDR3 is TGTGCCAGCAGCTTCCGGGACAGACAAGAGACCCAGTACTTC. The V and J genes are TRBV7-9 and TRBJ2-5; 7 bases are a match to TRBD1. The ends lost 3 bases at V and 2 bases at J; junction bases unmatched: 3. The germline V gene has CDR1 SEHNR and CDR2 FQNEAQ (reference sequence). This CDR3 is built from 14 residues. The whole variable domain, filled in from reference TRBV7-9 and TRBJ2-5, reads DTGVSQNPRHKITKRGQNVTFRCDPISEHNRLYWYRQTLGQGPEFLTYFQNEAQLEKSRLLSDRFSAERPKGSFSTLEIQRTEQGDSAMYLCASSFRDRQETQYFGPGTRLLVL.